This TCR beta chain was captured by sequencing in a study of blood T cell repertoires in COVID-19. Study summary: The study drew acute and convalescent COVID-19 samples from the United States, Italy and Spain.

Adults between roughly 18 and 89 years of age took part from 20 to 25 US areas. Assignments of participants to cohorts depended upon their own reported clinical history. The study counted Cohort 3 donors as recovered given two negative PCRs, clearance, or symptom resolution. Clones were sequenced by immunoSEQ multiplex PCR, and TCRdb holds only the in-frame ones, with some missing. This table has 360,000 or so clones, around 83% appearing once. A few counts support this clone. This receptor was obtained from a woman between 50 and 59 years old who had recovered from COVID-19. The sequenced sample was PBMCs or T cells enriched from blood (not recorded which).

The CDR3 protein is CASSPMGLSGNTIYF. CDR3 bases: TGCGCCAGCAGTCCCATGGGCCTCTCTGGAAACACCATATATTTT. The chain has TRBV4-1 and TRBJ1-3; D remains unclear. The CDR3 spans 15 residues. CDR1 MGHRA and CDR2 YSYEKL come from the germline V gene. The V and J ends lost 6 bases and 0 bases respectively, with 12 bases between them.